This TCR beta chain derives from a study of cytomegalovirus exposure and HLA in healthy donors. It was with 60 Vbeta and 13 Jbeta primers that the PCR ran. Assay used: immunoSEQ multiplex PCR; TCRdb lists only in-frame clones, some missing. Here the sample spans approximately 150,000 clones, roughly four fifths being singletons. Germline V gene data show CDR1 as LGHNA and CDR2 as YNFKEQ. The CDR3 runs to 16 residues. V was pared by 6 bases and J by 4 bases, with 8 bases of the junction left unmatched. Findings and caveats of the study: Specificity of three CMV-associated chains for CMV antigens was verified in vitro. A later analysis showed TCR association rates differing by HLA locus, peaking at DRB1 and lowest at HLA-C. Most TCR beta V segments were productive about 87% or about 30% of the time in an earlier analysis.

Comment on this clone: The antigen is not known.

Sequencing was carried out using PBMCs. The chain carries TRBV4-2 and TRBJ2-2; 10 bases match TRBD1. The receptor comes from a male donor in good health and CMV-seronegative. CDR3 bases: TGTGCCAGCAGACCCCGGACAGGGGGACCCACCGGGGAGCTGTTTTTT. Amino acids: CASRPRTGGPTGELFF.